Given below is one T cell receptor beta chain in context. The clone's antigen remains unknown. There are no base qualities to consult, and no much larger clone falls within one base. These data come from a study of post-analysis software for immune sequencing data (dated by TCRdb to about 2015). Some background on the complete study: The recorded disease courses included relapsing-remitting, secondary progressive and progressive-relapsing multiple sclerosis, and some patients had no subtype annotation. The patient repertoires were compared against 11 previously published healthy control repertoires obtained from donors aged roughly 6 to 26 years. A subset of samples was prepared in parallel using single-end sample barcoding, then pooled and co-amplified after Illumina adapter ligation. Here is what the overall study found, with its caveats: The control group was slightly older than the multiple sclerosis patient group. Direct clustering with F measure showed strong co-clustering of samples prepared in the same batch, prompting a batch-effect correction. Multiple sclerosis patients had significantly lower normalized Chao1 diversity than controls, a result that suggests substantial peripheral T-cell clonal expansion. Roughly 5 TRBV segments, including TRBV5-6, TRBV5-1 and TRBV20-1, were significantly more frequent in patients than controls.

Receptor amplification or capture employed PCR. Sequencing relied on an Illumina HiSeq 2500. Unique molecular identifiers were incorporated into TCR beta cDNA libraries to reduce PCR and sequencing biases. Roughly 0.5 million cDNA molecules were obtained per 1 to 10 million input T cells, so each molecule approximated one T cell. The patient libraries were prepared and sequenced using the same protocol as the earlier healthy control dataset. Samples belonging to the same batch were prepared together, multiplexed and sequenced on a shared HiSeq lane. Concerning the study's data processing: Raw barcoded reads were processed with MIGEC, discarding single-read molecular identifier groups before consensus assembly and CDR3 extraction. Clonotype tables were post-analysed with VDJtools, and diversity was normalized by down-sampling all datasets to the smallest sample size. Repertoire overlap clustering matched CDR3 amino acid but not nucleotide sequences to correct batch-related cross-sample contamination. The raw public data were reprocessed by TCRdb itself: fastp quality trimming at Q25, MiXCR clonotype calling, in-frame beta chains only. Every entry covers one CDR3 protein and lists the most common genes and DNA from its rows. These V and J calls derive from TCRdb rather than the authors' analysis. This sample gives about 430,000 distinct CDR3 sequences in total; more than 30% of them show up just once. The top ten hold approximately 7.7% of the sample.

To demonstrate the VDJtools post-analysis software, TCR beta repertoires were profiled from the peripheral blood of over ten young patients with multiple sclerosis. The multiple sclerosis patients were children and adolescents between roughly 6 and 15 years of age. The CDR3 covers 15 residues, taking in both the cysteine and the phenylalanine. Only CDR3 DNA remains: 45 bases, in frame from the first base. The sequence derives from a girl aged 2 to 9 with multiple sclerosis. The chain joins TRBV21-1 to TRBJ2-7. TRBV21-1 is a pseudogene segment. The sample consisted of blood. The sequence in DNA is TGTGCCAGCAGCAAAGGGTCATATACGACCTACGAGCAGTACTTC. This is translated as CASSKGSYTTYEQYF.